This entry features one T cell receptor (beta chain) sequence. This entry comes from a study of blood T cell repertoires in COVID-19. Using immunoSEQ multiplex PCR, the repertoire was profiled, and TCRdb retains in-frame clones only, with some absent. The repertoire has more than 120,000 clones, approximately 90% of them found once; the top ten carry around a quarter. This CDR3 is 14 amino acids long. Trimming left V 0 bases short and J 2 bases short, with 9 bases between. Germline CDR1 is SGHDT and CDR2 is YYEEEE. Sequenced: peripheral blood. This clonotype originated in a human donor in a cohort sampled during active COVID-19. This chain uses TRBV5-6 with TRBJ2-7, with a tentative D call TRBD1 (6 bases). Here the CDR3 DNA reads TGTGCCAGCAGCTTGGGACAGGAGGCCTACGAGCAGTACTTC. It translates to CASSLGQEAYEQYF.